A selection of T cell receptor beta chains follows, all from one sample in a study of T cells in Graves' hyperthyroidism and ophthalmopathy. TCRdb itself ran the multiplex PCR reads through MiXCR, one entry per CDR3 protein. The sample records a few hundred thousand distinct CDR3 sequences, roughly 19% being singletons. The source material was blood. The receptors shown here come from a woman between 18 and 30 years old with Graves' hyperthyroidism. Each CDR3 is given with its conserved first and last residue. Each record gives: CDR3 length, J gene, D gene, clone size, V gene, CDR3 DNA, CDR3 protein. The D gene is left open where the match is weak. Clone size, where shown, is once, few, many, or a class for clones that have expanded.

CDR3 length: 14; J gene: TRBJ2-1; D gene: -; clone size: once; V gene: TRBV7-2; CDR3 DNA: TGTGCCAGCAGCTTAGATAACTCCTACAATGAGCAGTTCTTC; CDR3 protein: CASSLDNSYNEQFF
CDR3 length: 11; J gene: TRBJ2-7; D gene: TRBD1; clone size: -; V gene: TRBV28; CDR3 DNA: TGTGCCAGCCAGGGGGTCTACGAGCAGTACTTC; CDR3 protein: CASQGVYEQYF
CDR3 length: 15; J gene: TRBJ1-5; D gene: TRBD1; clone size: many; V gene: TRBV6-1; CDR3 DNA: TGTGCCAGCACTGAGGCACAGGGGGCAGGTCAGCCCCAGCATTTT; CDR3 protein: CASTEAQGAGQPQHF
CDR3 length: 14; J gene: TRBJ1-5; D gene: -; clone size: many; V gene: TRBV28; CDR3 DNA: TGTGCCAGCGCAGATCAGGGATCGAGTCAGCCCCAGCATTTT; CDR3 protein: CASADQGSSQPQHF
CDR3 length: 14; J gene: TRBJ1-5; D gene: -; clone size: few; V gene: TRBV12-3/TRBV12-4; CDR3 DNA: TGTGCCAGCAGTCACCGGGATCGCAATCAGCCCCAGCATTTT; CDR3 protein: CASSHRDRNQPQHF
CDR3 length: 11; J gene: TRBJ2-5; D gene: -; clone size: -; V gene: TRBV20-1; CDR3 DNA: TGCAGTGCTAGTGAAGGGGAGACCCAGTACTTC; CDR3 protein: CSASEGETQYF
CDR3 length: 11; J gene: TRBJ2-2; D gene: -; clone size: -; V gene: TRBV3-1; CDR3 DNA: TGTGCCACCAGGGTCACCGGGGAGCTGTTTTTT; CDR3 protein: CATRVTGELFF
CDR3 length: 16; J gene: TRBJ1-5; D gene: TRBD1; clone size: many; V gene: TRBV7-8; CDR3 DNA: TGTGCCAGCAGCGGACCGGGACAGGGCTTAAATCAGCCCCAGCATTTT; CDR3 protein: CASSGPGQGLNQPQHF
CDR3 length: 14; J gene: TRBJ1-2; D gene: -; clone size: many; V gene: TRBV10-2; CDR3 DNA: TGCGCCAGCAGTGAGTCGATTTCTAACTATGGCTACACCTTC; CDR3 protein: CASSESISNYGYTF
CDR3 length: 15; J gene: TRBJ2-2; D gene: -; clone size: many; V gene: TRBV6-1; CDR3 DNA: TGTGCCAGCTCTCTGGGCAGGACGAACACCGGGGAGCTGTTTTTT; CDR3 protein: CASSLGRTNTGELFF
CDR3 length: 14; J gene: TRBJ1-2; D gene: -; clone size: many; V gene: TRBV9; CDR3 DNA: TGTGCCAGCAGCGTAGATATGGGGCGAGATGGCTACACCTTC; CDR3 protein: CASSVDMGRDGYTF
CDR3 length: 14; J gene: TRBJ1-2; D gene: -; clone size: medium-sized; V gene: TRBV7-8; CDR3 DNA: TGTGCCAGCAGCTTAAGCGAGGCAGTGTATGGCTACACCTTC; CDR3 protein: CASSLSEAVYGYTF
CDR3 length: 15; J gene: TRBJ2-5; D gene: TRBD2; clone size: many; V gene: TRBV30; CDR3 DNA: TGTGCCTGGAAGACTGGGACTAAGAGGTTGGAGACCCAGTACTTC; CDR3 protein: CAWKTGTKRLETQYF
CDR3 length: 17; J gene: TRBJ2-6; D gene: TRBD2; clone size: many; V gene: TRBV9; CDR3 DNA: TGTGCCAGCAGCGTATTGGGGGGGAACTCTGGGGCCAACGTCCTGACTTTC; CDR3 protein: CASSVLGGNSGANVLTF
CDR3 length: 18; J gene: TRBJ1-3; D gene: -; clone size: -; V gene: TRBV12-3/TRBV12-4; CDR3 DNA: TGTGCCAGCAGTTTACTCCCCGACAGATGGCTTACGGGAAACACCATATATTTT; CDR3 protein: CASSLLPDRWLTGNTIYF
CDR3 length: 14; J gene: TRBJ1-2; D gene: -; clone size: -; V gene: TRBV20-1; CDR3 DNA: TGCAGTGCTAGGTCCCCACAACTAAACTATGGCTACACCTTC; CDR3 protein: CSARSPQLNYGYTF
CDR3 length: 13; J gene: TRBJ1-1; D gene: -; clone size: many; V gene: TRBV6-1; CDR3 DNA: TGTGCCAGCAGTGAGCGGAGGAACACTGAAGCTTTCTTT; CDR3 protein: CASSERRNTEAFF
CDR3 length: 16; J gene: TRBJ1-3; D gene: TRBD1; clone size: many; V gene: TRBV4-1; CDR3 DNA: TGCGCCAGCAGCCCCCCCTACAGGGGTTGGCGAAACACCATATATTTT; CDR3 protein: CASSPPYRGWRNTIYF
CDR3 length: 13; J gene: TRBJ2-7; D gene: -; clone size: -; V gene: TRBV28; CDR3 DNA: TGTGCCAGCAGTTTATCCGACGGATACGAGCAGTACTTC; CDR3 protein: CASSLSDGYEQYF
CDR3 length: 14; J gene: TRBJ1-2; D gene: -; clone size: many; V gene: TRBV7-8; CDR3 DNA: TGTGCCAGCAGCTTACGTGACGGGGACTATGGCTACACCTTC; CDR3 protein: CASSLRDGDYGYTF
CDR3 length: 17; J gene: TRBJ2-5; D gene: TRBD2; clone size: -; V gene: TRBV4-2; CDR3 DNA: TGTGCCAGCAGCCCCCGACTAGCGGGGGGGCCGGAGGAGGCCCAGTACTTC; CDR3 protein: CASSPRLAGGPEEAQYF
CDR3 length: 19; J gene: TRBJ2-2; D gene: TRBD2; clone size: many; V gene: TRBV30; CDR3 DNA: TGTGCCTGGAGTGGGACTAGCGGGGCACGTTGGTCGGGCACCGGGGAGCTGTTTTTT; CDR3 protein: CAWSGTSGARWSGTGELFF
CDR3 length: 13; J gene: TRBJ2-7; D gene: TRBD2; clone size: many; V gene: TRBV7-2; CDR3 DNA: TGTGCCAGCAGCTTAAAGCGGGGTTACGAGCAGTACTTC; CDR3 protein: CASSLKRGYEQYF
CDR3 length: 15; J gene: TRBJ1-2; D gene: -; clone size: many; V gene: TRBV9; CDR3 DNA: TGTGCCAGCAGCCCTATCGGCCTAACTCAGACGGGCTACACCTTC; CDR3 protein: CASSPIGLTQTGYTF
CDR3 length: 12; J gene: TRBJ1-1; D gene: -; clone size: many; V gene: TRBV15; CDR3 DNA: TGTGCCACCAGCAGGGAGGGGACCGCTGCTTTCTTT; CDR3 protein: CATSREGTAAFF
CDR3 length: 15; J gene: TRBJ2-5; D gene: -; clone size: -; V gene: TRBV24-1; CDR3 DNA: TGTGCCACCAGTGATTTGCGTCCGGGACGGGAGACCCAGTACTTC; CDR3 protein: CATSDLRPGRETQYF
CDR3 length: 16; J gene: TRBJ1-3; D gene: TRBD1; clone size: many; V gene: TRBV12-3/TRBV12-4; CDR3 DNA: TGTGCCAGCAGACTCCTCACAGGGGACTCTGGAAACACCATATATTTT; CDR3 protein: CASRLLTGDSGNTIYF
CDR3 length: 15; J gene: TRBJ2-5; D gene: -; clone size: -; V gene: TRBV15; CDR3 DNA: TGTGCCACCAGCAGAGATCCAGGCAGACAAGAGACCCAGTACTTC; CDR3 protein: CATSRDPGRQETQYF
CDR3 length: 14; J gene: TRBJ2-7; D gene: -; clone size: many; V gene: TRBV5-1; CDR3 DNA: TGCGCCAGCAGCTTGAATAGGGCCGGCTACGAGCAGTACTTC; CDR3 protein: CASSLNRAGYEQYF
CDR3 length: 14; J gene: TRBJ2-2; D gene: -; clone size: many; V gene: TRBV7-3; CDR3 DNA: TGTGCCAGCAGCTTAGACGGGGACACCGGGGAGCTGTTTTTT; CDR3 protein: CASSLDGDTGELFF
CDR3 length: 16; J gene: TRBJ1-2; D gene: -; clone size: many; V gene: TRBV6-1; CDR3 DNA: TGTGCCAGCAGTGAGGGGGGGGCAGGGGTGACGGAGGGCTACACCTTC; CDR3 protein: CASSEGGAGVTEGYTF
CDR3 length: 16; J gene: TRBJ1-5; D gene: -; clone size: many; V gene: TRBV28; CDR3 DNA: TGTGCCAGCAGTTCCCAGGGATACTATAGCAATCAGCCCCAGCATTTT; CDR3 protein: CASSSQGYYSNQPQHF
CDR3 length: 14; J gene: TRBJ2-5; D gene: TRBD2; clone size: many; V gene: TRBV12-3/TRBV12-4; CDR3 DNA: TGTGCCAGCAGATCCGGACTAGCGGGGGAGACCCAGTACTTC; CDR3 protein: CASRSGLAGETQYF
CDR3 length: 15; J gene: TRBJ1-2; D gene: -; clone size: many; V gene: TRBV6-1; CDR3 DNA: TGTGCCAGCAGTGAATCGTCGCAGGGCGGGTATGGCTACACCTTC; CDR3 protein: CASSESSQGGYGYTF
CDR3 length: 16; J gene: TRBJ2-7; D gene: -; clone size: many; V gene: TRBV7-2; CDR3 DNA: TGTGCCAGCAGCTTAGCACCCCAAGTCGGAGTCTACGAGCAGTACTTC; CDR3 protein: CASSLAPQVGVYEQYF
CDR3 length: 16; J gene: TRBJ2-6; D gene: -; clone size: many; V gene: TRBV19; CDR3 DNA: TGTGCCAGTAGTATAGTTGGTAACTCTGGGGCCAACGTCCTGACTTTC; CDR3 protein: CASSIVGNSGANVLTF
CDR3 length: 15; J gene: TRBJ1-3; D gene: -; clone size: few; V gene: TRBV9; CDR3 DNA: TGTGCCAGCAGCGCGGACAGCCCCTCTGGAAACACCATATATTTT; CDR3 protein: CASSADSPSGNTIYF
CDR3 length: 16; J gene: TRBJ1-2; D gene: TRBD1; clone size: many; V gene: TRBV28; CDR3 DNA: TGTGCCAGCACCAGCCTAGGGGGCAGGGGGCTTACTGGCTACACCTTC; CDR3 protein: CASTSLGGRGLTGYTF
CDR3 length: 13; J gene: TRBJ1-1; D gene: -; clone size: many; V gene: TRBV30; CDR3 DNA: TGTGCCTGGAGTAAGGGAATGAACACTGAAGCTTTCTTT; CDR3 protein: CAWSKGMNTEAFF
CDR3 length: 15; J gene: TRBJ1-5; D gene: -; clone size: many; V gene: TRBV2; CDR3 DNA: TGTGCCAGCAGTGAGCGTTCAAGAAGCAATCAGCCCCAGCATTTT; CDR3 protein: CASSERSRSNQPQHF
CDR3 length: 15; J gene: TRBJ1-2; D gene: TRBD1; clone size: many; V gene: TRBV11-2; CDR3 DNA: TGTGCCAGCAGCCGCGTGGGACAGGGGGACTATGGCTACACCTTC; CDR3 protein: CASSRVGQGDYGYTF
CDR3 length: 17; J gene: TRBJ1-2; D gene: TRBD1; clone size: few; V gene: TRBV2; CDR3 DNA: TGTGCCAACTTACAGGGGATGCAGGCCATCTCCCTCTATGGCTACACCTTC; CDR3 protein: CANLQGMQAISLYGYTF
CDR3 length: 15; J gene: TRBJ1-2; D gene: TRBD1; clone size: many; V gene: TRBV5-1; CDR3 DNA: TGCGCCAGCAGCCTCCGGACAGGACGGGACTATGGCTACACCTTC; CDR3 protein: CASSLRTGRDYGYTF
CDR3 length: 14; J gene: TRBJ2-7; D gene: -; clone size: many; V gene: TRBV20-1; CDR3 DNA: TGCAGTGCTAGGATGACTGCTAGCTACTACGAGCAGTACTTC; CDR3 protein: CSARMTASYYEQYF
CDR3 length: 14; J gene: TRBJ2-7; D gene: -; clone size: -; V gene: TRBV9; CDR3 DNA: TGTGCCAGCAGCCTCCTAGCGTACTCCTACGAGCAGTACTTC; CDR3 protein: CASSLLAYSYEQYF
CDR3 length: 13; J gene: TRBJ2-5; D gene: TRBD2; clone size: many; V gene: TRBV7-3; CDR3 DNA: TGTGCCAGCGGCGCGGGAGCATTGGAGACCCAGTACTTC; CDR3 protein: CASGAGALETQYF
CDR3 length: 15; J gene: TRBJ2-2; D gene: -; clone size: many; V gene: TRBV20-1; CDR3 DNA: TGCAGTGCTAGAACCGGGACGGCGAACACCGGGGAGCTGTTTTTT; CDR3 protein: CSARTGTANTGELFF
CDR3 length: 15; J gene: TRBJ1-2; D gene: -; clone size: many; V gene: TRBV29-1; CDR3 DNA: TGCAGCGTTGAAGAAGGGGAAGGGGATTTCTATGGCTACACCTTC; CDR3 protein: CSVEEGEGDFYGYTF
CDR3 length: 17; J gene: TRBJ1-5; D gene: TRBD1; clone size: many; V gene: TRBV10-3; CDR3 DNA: TGTGCCATCAGTGAGTCGTATGGACAGGGGAATTATCAGCCCCAGCATTTT; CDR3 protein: CAISESYGQGNYQPQHF
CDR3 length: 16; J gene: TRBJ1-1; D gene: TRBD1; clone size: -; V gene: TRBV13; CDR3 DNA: TGTGCCAGCAGCTTAGACGGGACAGGTCCTAGCGCTGAAGCTTTCTTT; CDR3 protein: CASSLDGTGPSAEAFF
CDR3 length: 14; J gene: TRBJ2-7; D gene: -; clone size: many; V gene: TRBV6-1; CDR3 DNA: TGTGCCAGCAGCCCCCCGGGGCCGGACCACGAGCAGTACTTC; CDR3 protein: CASSPPGPDHEQYF
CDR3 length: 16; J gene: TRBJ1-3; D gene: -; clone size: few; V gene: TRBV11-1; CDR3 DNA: TGTGCCAGCAGCTTTCGGGCTCCGGGGTACGGAAACACCATATATTTT; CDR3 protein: CASSFRAPGYGNTIYF